This entry features one TCR beta chain sequence. As yet, its antigen is unknown. Each sample had around 9.1 x 10^4 TCR templates assayed. TCRdb's table, derived via immunoSEQ multiplex PCR, lists solely in-frame clones and lacks some. The sample lists tens of thousands of clones; 91% were seen once. This CDR3 region has 11 residues. The ends were cut back, 8 bases at V and 0 bases at J, with 4 bases in the middle. Germline CDR1 SNHLY, CDR2 FYNNEI. These data come from a study of siplizumab effects on memory and regulatory T cells. Study-wide findings and caveats: Among mappable alloreactive CD4+ clones, the Treg-derived fraction averaged approximately 73% with siplizumab versus about 27% in controls. About 80-95% of proliferating CD4+ or CD8+ clones had no assignable naive or memory phenotype.

V usage is TRBV2 and J usage is TRBJ1-1; D not resolved. The clonotype comes from a human donor in good health. Sample: CD8+ T cells sorted from blood. For the CDR3, the DNA is TGTGCCAGCGGGATGAACACTGAAGCTTTCTTT. This encodes CASGMNTEAFF.